These T cell receptor beta chains were read from a single sample in a study of blood T cell repertoires in COVID-19. Sequencing was performed with immunoSEQ multiplex PCR; in TCRdb, only in-frame clones are kept and a portion is missing. The repertoire has approximately 220,000 clones, 90% of them found once; the top ten carry about 1.3%. Sequenced: PBMCs or T cells enriched from blood (not recorded which). Source of these receptors: a young man who had recovered from COVID-19. The CDR3 runs from the conserved cysteine through the conserved F or W. Clone size, where shown, is once, few, many, or a class for clones that have expanded.

>NA|TRBV18
CASSPPFLTQETQYF
>NA|TRBV10-1
CASSLTSGATDTQYF
>NA|TRBV28
CASSSGTGLNQPQHF
>NA|TRBV7-2
CASSLMVGQDYGYTF
>once|TRBV6-5
CASSYKGAPGANVLTF
>NA|TRBV10-1
CASSEGTSRTQYF
>NA|TRBV19
CASSSGGNTEAFF
>NA|TRBV6-6
CASSSRDSYEQYF
>once|TRBV13
CASSYGLAGTDTQYF
>NA|TRBV11-2
CASSLAGLAVEQYF
>NA|TRBV9
CASSVRLASTYNEQFF
>NA|TRBV10-1
CASSSGGTDNYGYTF